The 21 T cell receptor beta chains listed next were all sequenced from one sample in a study of T cells in Graves' hyperthyroidism and ophthalmopathy. The investigators amplified TCR beta CDR3 regions from RNA transcripts. The study used the HTBI primer set for a first-round RT-PCR of the TCR CDR3. MiXCR was run by TCRdb on the multiplex PCR reads, yielding one entry per CDR3 protein. The sample includes 750,000 to 950,000 distinct CDR3 sequences, roughly 40% of them seen just once. Input material: blood. These receptors originate from a man between 18 and 35 years old with Graves' hyperthyroidism.

Points on this clonotype: At one boundary the junction diverges from the germline segment, which might be a read error. The chain recombines TRBV25-1 with TRBJ1-2, with D possibly matching TRBD1 (6 bases). Germline V gene sequence: CDR1 MGHDK, CDR2 SYGVNS. The CDR3 covers 16 residues. CDR3 coding DNA: TGTGCCTGCAGTGCTCCTGAAGGCAGGGGACACTATGGCTACACCTTC. Its protein is CACSAPEGRGHYGYTF.

This chain uses TRBV6-1 with TRBJ2-7, with 7 bases aligning to TRBD1. Germline loops: CDR1 MNHNS, CDR2 SASEGT. The CDR3 contains 14 residues. V lost 5 bases to trimming and J lost 5 bases; unmatched junction nucleotides: 9. CDR3 amino acids: CASSPYRGSHEQYF. The CDR3 coding sequence is TGTGCCAGCAGTCCTTACAGGGGATCCCACGAGCAGTACTTC.

For this clonotype: A much larger clone sits a single nucleotide away, making a read error possible. The V call is TRBV20-1, the J call TRBJ1-1, with D perhaps matching TRBD1 (5 bases). The CDR3 runs to 13 residues. The germline V gene has CDR1 DFQATT and CDR2 SNEGSKA (reference sequence). Deletions cut 6 bases from V and 2 bases from J, with 13 bases between. CDR3 protein: CSALGRDNTEAFF. The CDR3 nucleotides are TGCAGTGCCCTGGGCAGGGATAACACTGAAGCTTTCTTT.

Many counts were recorded for this clonotype. A much larger clone sits a single nucleotide away, making a read error possible. The rearrangement uses TRBV7-9 and TRBJ1-1; D unclear. Trimming removed 3 bases from V and 1 base from J, with 3 bases in between. The CDR3 covers 12 residues. Germline V lookup: CDR1 SEHNR, CDR2 FQNEAQ (reference sequence). The CDR3 loop is CASSFQNTEAFF. CDR3 in DNA: TGTGCCAGCAGCTTCCAGAACACTGAAGCTTTCTTT. Looking up the rest from reference TRBV7-9 and TRBJ1-1 gives the full variable domain: DTGVSQNPRHKITKRGQNVTFRCDPISEHNRLYWYRQTLGQGPEFLTYFQNEAQLEKSRLLSDRFSAERPKGSFSTLEIQRTEQGDSAMYLCASSFQNTEAFFGQGTRLTVV.

This clonotype was seen repeatedly, ten times or more. This chain joins TRBV29-1 and TRBJ2-6; D ambiguous. Germline V gives CDR1 SQVTM, CDR2 ANQGSEA. The CDR3 sequence is 15 residues long. Trimming cost V 7 bases and J 4 bases, with 17 bases left between them. The CDR3 region is CSAVSDLAGANVLTF. The CDR3 DNA sequence: TGCAGCGCCGTGTCGGATCTCGCGGGGGCCAACGTCCTGACTTTC.

The table lists this clonotype with a few counts. The chain carries TRBV2 and TRBJ2-3, with no clear D. Trimming cost V 4 bases and J 7 bases, with 9 bases left between them. The V gene's germline CDR1 is SNHLY and CDR2 FYNNEI. The CDR3 runs 12 residues. CDR3 protein: CASSALPNTQYF. CDR3 bases: TGTGCCAGCAGTGCCCTGCCCAATACGCAGTATTTT.

The J gene is TRBJ1-6, the V gene TRBV4-1; D remains unclear. Trimming pared 2 bases from V and 7 bases from J, leaving 12 bases between. The CDR3 extends over 15 amino acids. Germline V lookup: CDR1 MGHRA, CDR2 YSYEKL. The DNA for the CDR3 is TGCGCCAGCAGCCAACAGGTGGCGGTGAATTCACCCCTCCACTTT. The encoded protein is CASSQQVAVNSPLHF.

On this clonotype itself: It may be a read error: a sequence one base away is much more abundant. In DNA form, the CDR3 reads TGTGCCAGCAGTGAGTCGGTGGGGCAGGGAGGTCAGCCCCAGCATTTT. Translated: CASSESVGQGGQPQHF. The chain carries TRBV10-3 and TRBJ1-5; perhaps TRBD1 as D (5 bases). This CDR3 has 16 residues. Looked up from germline, CDR1 is ENHRY and CDR2 is SYGVKD.

This clonotype was recorded many times. The chain recombines TRBV10-3 with TRBJ2-5; maybe TRBD2 (6 bases). Germline V gene lookup returns CDR1 ENHRY and CDR2 SYGVKD. V dropped 8 bases and J dropped 6 bases, with 16 bases sitting between them. The length of the CDR3 is 13 residues. As DNA, the CDR3 is TGTGCCATCTTATTGGGGGGACCGAAGACCCAGTACTTC. Its protein product is CAILLGGPKTQYF.

In its sample, this clonotype was seen many times. The V gene is TRBV5-1, the J gene TRBJ2-7, with 7 bases fitting TRBD1. The CDR3 loop spans 12 amino acids. Losses at the gene ends were 4 bases for V and 4 bases for J; bases not matched to a gene: 2. Germline-derived CDR1 and CDR2 are SGHRS and YFSETQ. The CDR3 coding sequence is TGCGCCAGCAGCGGGACAGAGTACGAGCAGTACTTC. This translates into CASSGTEYEQYF.

Notes on this clonotype: Relative to the germline gene, one junction end is altered; a read error may explain this. The rearrangement links TRBV10-3 to TRBJ2-7; TRBD1 aligns across 8 bases. The CDR3 runs to 15 residues. Germline lookup yields CDR1 ENHRY and CDR2 SYGVKD. CDR3 amino acids: CASSYLDRGRDEQYF. CDR3 DNA: TGTGCCAGCAGTTACCTAGACAGGGGAAGGGACGAGCAGTACTTC.

Details on this clonotype: Possible read error: a much larger clone is one base away. The chain couples TRBV7-3 to TRBJ2-5; no reliable D call. Germline V gene lookup returns CDR1 SGHTA and CDR2 FQGTGA. This CDR3 spans 14 amino acids. The chain's CDR3 is CASSLNSGQEAQYF. DNA of the CDR3: TGTGCCAGCAGCTTAAATTCGGGTCAAGAGGCCCAGTACTTC.

This chain connects TRBV4-1 to TRBJ1-2; D is ambiguous. The length of the CDR3 is 15 residues. The ends were cut back, 0 bases at V and 8 bases at J, with 16 bases in the middle. Germline loops: CDR1 MGHRA, CDR2 YSYEKL. Here the CDR3 reads CASSQDRLVGHGYTF. CDR3 sequence (DNA): TGCGCCAGCAGCCAAGATAGATTAGTAGGGCACGGCTACACCTTC.

This chain links TRBV12-3 or TRBV12-4 with TRBJ1-1; D may be TRBD1 (5 bases). The CDR3 is 14 residues long. Trimming stripped 7 bases from V and 0 bases from J, with 12 bases between. The CDR3 reads CASTPRGMNTEAFF. CDR3 bases: TGTGCCAGCACCCCCCGGGGGATGAACACTGAAGCTTTCTTT.

This clonotype was counted many times. The rearrangement joins TRBV10-3 to TRBJ2-7; 10 bases are a match to TRBD2. The CDR3 is 15 amino acids. Germline CDR1 reads ENHRY; CDR2 reads SYGVKD. V shed 5 bases and J 4 bases; nucleotides not matched to a gene: 8. This CDR3 is CAISQIEREGYEQYF. CDR3 coding DNA: TGTGCCATCAGTCAAATCGAGCGGGAGGGTTACGAGCAGTACTTC.

This chain uses TRBV20-1 with TRBJ1-3, with D hard to call. V lost 3 bases to trimming and J lost 0 bases, with 3 bases between them. Germline V CDR1 and CDR2: DFQATT, SNEGSKA (reference sequence). The CDR3 is 12 amino acids. In DNA, the CDR3 is TGCAGTGCTAGGAGCTCTGGAAACACCATATATTTT. This encodes CSARSSGNTIYF.

The J gene is TRBJ2-2, the V gene TRBV29-1; D call uncertain. This CDR3 is 12 amino acids long. Trimming took off 8 bases at V and 4 bases at J, with 11 bases between the two ends. The germline V gene has CDR1 SQVTM and CDR2 ANQGSEA. This CDR3 reads CSCPTRTGELFF. As DNA, the CDR3 is TGCAGCTGCCCGACCCGCACCGGGGAGCTGTTTTTT.

This clonotype was recorded at least ten times. The chain carries TRBV9 and TRBJ1-4; D is unclear. V gave up 2 bases and J gave up 7 bases, with 12 bases separating them. The CDR3 is 14 amino acids. Germline CDR1 and CDR2: SGDLS and YYNGEE. The CDR3 DNA sequence: TGTGCCAGCAGCGTGGAAGGGCGGGGTGAAAAACTGTTTTTT. It encodes CASSVEGRGEKLFF.

This clonotype was counted at least ten times. The rearrangement links TRBV2 to TRBJ1-6; D is ambiguous. Germline CDR1 and CDR2: SNHLY and FYNNEI. With 6 bases removed from V and 9 bases from J, the gap between germline ends came to 15 bases. This CDR3 is built from 14 residues. CDR3 DNA: TGTGCCAGCAGCTTCCAAGACATTACTTCACCCCTCCACTTT. This sequence encodes CASSFQDITSPLHF.

In its sample, this clonotype was seen a few times. The genes are TRBV19 and TRBJ2-2; TRBD2 matches at 10 bases. Germline lookup yields CDR1 LNHDA and CDR2 SQIVND (reference sequence). Germline trimming cut 8 bases from V and 4 bases from J; bases unmatched to any gene: 10. This CDR3 is 16 amino acids long. The CDR3 sequence is CASYMVGTSVTGELFF. The CDR3 nucleotides are TGTGCCAGTTATATGGTGGGGACTAGCGTCACCGGGGAGCTGTTTTTT.

This clonotype was detected only a few times. This chain uses TRBV7-9 with TRBJ2-5; 7 bases are a match to TRBD1. The CDR3 runs to 14 residues. CDR1 and CDR2 (germline): SEHNR, FQNEAQ (reference sequence). The J segment lost 5 bases and the V segment lost 5 bases, leaving 8 bases of the junction unmatched. The DNA of the CDR3 is TGTGCCAGCAGCCACCGGGACAGAGGGGAGACCCAGTACTTC. Its translation: CASSHRDRGETQYF.